The 29 T cell receptor beta chains presented below share a single source sample, sequenced in a study of T cell repertoires in cytomegalovirus infection. One entry per CDR3 protein results from TCRdb running MiXCR on the reads. Among approximately 290,000 distinct CDR3 sequences, more than 20% were seen once, and the ten largest hold approximately 15%. The sample taken for sequencing was PBMCs. These receptors all come from a human donor in good health (CMV status not recorded). Some clones in this sample may be carry-over from other donors' samples.

The gene calls are TRBV29-1 and TRBJ2-1; 13 positions agree with TRBD2. This CDR3 region has 18 residues. Trimming at V came to 6 bases and at J to 3 bases, leaving 14 bases not matched to a gene. Germline CDR1 reads SQVTM; CDR2 reads ANQGSEA. CDR3 sequence reads: CSVRGTGTSGTSYNEQFF. The CDR3 DNA reads as TGCAGCGTCCGCGGTACCGGGACTAGCGGGACAAGCTACAATGAGCAGTTCTTC.

This clonotype has only a few counts. The CDR3, as DNA: TGTGCCAGCAGCTTAGAGTCAGAGCTGAACACTGAAGCTTTCTTT. Translated: CASSLESELNTEAFF. This rearrangement joins TRBV7-2 to TRBJ1-1, with D unclear. The V end lost 1 base, the J end lost 0 bases, and 9 bases lay between the germline ends. CDR3 length equals 15 residues. The V gene's germline CDR1 is SGHTA and CDR2 FQGNSA.

The rearrangement links TRBV10-2 to TRBJ2-7; 8 positions match TRBD2. The V gene's germline CDR1 is WSHSY and CDR2 SAAADI. The J segment lost 2 bases and the V segment lost 2 bases, leaving 5 bases of the junction unmatched. The CDR3 covers 15 residues. The CDR3 protein is CASSEIAGSAYEQYF. As DNA, the CDR3 is TGCGCCAGCAGTGAGATAGCGGGATCAGCCTACGAGCAGTACTTC.

The CDR3 protein is CASSYHTTYEQYF. CDR3 DNA sequence: TGTGCCAGCAGTTACCACACTACCTACGAGCAGTACTTC. The chain combines TRBV6-2 or TRBV6-3 with TRBJ2-7; D call uncertain. Germline loops: CDR1 MNHEY, CDR2 SVGEGT. The CDR3 length is 13 residues. V was clipped by 2 bases and J by 2 bases, with 7 bases between them.

V and J are TRBV19 and TRBJ2-2; possibly TRBD1 or TRBD2 for D (5 bases each). From germline, CDR1 is LNHDA and CDR2 SQIVND (reference sequence). The CDR3 is 14 residues long. V lost 4 bases and J 7 bases, leaving 13 bases between the germline ends. Here the CDR3 DNA reads TGTGCCAGTAGTAGAGAGGGGACCGACGGGGAGCTGTTTTTT. Protein sequence: CASSREGTDGELFF.

The chain uses TRBV28 and TRBJ1-2; tentative D call: TRBD1 (5 bases). Germline CDR1 and CDR2: MDHEN and SYDVKM. V dropped 6 bases and J dropped 5 bases, with 13 bases sitting between them. CDR3 length: 13 residues. CDR3 region: CASSWRGPYGYTF. In nucleotides, the CDR3 is TGTGCCAGCAGCTGGAGGGGCCCGTATGGCTACACCTTC.

This clonotype appeared many times. This chain uses TRBV27 with TRBJ1-2, with 7 bases identical to TRBD1. The CDR3 runs to 13 residues. The V gene end was trimmed by 6 bases and the J gene end by 5 bases; junction bases not matched to a gene: 6. Germline values: CDR1 MNHEY, CDR2 SMNVEV (reference sequence). The CDR3 DNA reads as TGTGCCAGCAGCTTACAGGGGTCGTATGGCTACACCTTC. Encoded protein: CASSLQGSYGYTF.

This clonotype was counted at least ten times. V usage is TRBV7-8 and J usage is TRBJ2-3, with 8 bases that match TRBD1. There are 15 residues in the CDR3. Per the germline V gene, CDR1 is SGHVS and CDR2 is FQNEAQ. Losses at the gene ends were 5 bases for V and 3 bases for J; bases not matched to a gene: 7. CDR3 amino acids: CASSGAGGWTDTQYF. The DNA of the CDR3 is TGTGCCAGCAGCGGGGCAGGGGGCTGGACAGATACGCAGTATTTT.

This clonotype was counted between two and nine times. The V call is TRBV4-3, the J call TRBJ2-3; 10 nucleotides agree with TRBD2. V lost 1 base to trimming and J lost 9 bases; unmatched junction nucleotides: 7. The CDR3 covers 15 residues. Looked up from germline, CDR1 is LGHNA and CDR2 is YSLEER. The CDR3 nucleotides read TGCGCCAGCAGCCAAGTCGGTCTAGCGGGAGCAACGCAGTATTTT. Translation gives CASSQVGLAGATQYF.

J is TRBJ2-3 and V is TRBV9; 9 bases match TRBD2. Trimming cost V 2 bases and J 4 bases; bases outside gene matches: 11. This CDR3 comprises 17 residues. CDR1 is SGDLS, CDR2 YYNGEE, per germline. The CDR3 nucleotides read TGTGCCAGCAGCGTGAGTTGGGCGGGGGGGCCAGCAGATACGCAGTATTTT. The encoded protein is CASSVSWAGGPADTQYF. The full variable domain, its missing parts supplied by reference TRBV9 and TRBJ2-3, is DSGVTQTPKHLITATGQRVTLRCSPRSGDLSVYWYQQSLDQGLQFLIQYYNGEERAKGNILERFSAQQFPDLHSELNLSSLELGDSALYFCASSVSWAGGPADTQYFGPGTRLTVL.

This clonotype was seen only a few times. This sequence joins TRBV6-1 and TRBJ2-3; no definite D call. CDR3 length: 12 amino acids. Germline CDR1 MNHNS, CDR2 SASEGT. V was trimmed by 7 bases and J by 5 bases, leaving 10 bases between them. This chain's CDR3 is CASTEPGDTQYF. The DNA of the CDR3 is TGTGCCAGCACCGAACCGGGAGATACGCAGTATTTT.

This clonotype was picked up one time. In DNA form, the CDR3 reads TGCAGTGCTGGGGACCCGTTCAATGAGCAGTTCTTC. Translated: CSAGDPFNEQFF. This chain links TRBV20-1 with TRBJ2-1, with D perhaps TRBD1 or TRBD2 (5 bases each). V was trimmed by 5 bases and J by 6 bases, leaving 11 bases between them. From germline, CDR1 is DFQATT and CDR2 SNEGSKA (reference sequence). The CDR3 spans 12 residues.

The gene calls are TRBV4-3 and TRBJ1-1; TRBD1 agrees at 11 bases. Per the germline V gene, CDR1 is LGHNA and CDR2 is YSLEER. The CDR3 extends over 17 amino acids. V was pared by 1 base and J by 10 bases, with 14 bases of the junction left unmatched. In DNA form, the CDR3 reads TGCGCCAGCAGCCAAGTCGTTTCGTGGACAGGGGGCCTCGGAGCTTTCTTT. Amino acid sequence: CASSQVVSWTGGLGAFF.

This clonotype was seen ten or more times. The rearrangement uses TRBV19 and TRBJ2-4, with TRBD1 identical over 8 bases. CDR3 length equals 16 residues. Germline loops: CDR1 LNHDA, CDR2 SQIVND (reference sequence). Germline trimming cut 2 bases from V and 6 bases from J; bases unmatched to any gene: 9. The CDR3 coding sequence is TGTGCCAGTAGTATACTGCCAGGGGGCGATGGAAACATTCAGTACTTC. Its protein product is CASSILPGGDGNIQYF.

This clonotype has just a few counts. The gene calls are TRBV2 and TRBJ1-2, with D hard to call. The CDR3 sequence is 14 residues long. The V end was cut by 6 bases, the J end by 8 bases, with 19 bases between. Germline CDR1 SNHLY, CDR2 FYNNEI. The CDR3 region is CASRIMRAEKGYTF. The CDR3 DNA reads as TGTGCCAGCAGGATAATGCGCGCCGAGAAGGGCTACACCTTC. The full variable domain, with the rest looked up from reference TRBV2 and TRBJ1-2, is EPEVTQTPSHQVTQMGQEVILRCVPISNHLYFYWYRQILGQKVEFLVSFYNNEISEKSEIFDDQFSVERPDGSNFTLKIRSTKLEDSAMYFCASRIMRAEKGYTFGSGTRLTVV.

This chain connects TRBV20-1 to TRBJ2-7, with 8 bases matching TRBD1. The CDR3 is 14 amino acids. Germline assignment: CDR1 DFQATT and CDR2 SNEGSKA (reference sequence). V gave up 6 bases and J gave up 5 bases; unmatched junction bases: 12. The CDR3 reads CSAPWAGGFDEQYF. The CDR3 coding sequence is TGCAGTGCCCCCTGGGCAGGGGGCTTTGACGAGCAGTACTTC.

In this sample, this clonotype turned up a few times. This rearrangement joins TRBV19 to TRBJ1-5; D is undetermined. Trimming shortened V by 5 bases and J by 4 bases, and 12 bases separated the two germline ends. This CDR3 comprises 14 residues. Germline CDR1 reads LNHDA; CDR2 reads SQIVND (reference sequence). CDR3: CASSRQPFNQPQHF. DNA of the CDR3: TGTGCCAGTAGTCGCCAGCCCTTTAATCAGCCCCAGCATTTT.

This sequence joins TRBV20-1 and TRBJ2-7, with 7 positions matching TRBD2. The CDR3 spans 14 residues. V was clipped by 0 bases and J by 0 bases; unmatched bases: 2. From germline, CDR1 is DFQATT and CDR2 SNEGSKA (reference sequence). The CDR3 protein is CSAREGGSSYEQYF. The CDR3 DNA reads as TGCAGTGCTAGAGAGGGCGGGAGCTCCTACGAGCAGTACTTC.

The chain carries TRBV28 and TRBJ2-1; TRBD2 matches at 15 bases. In germline, CDR1 is MDHEN, CDR2 SYDVKM. Trimming removed 5 bases from V and 3 bases from J; junction bases left unmatched: 14. The CDR3 has 20 amino acids. The CDR3: CASSPIGLAGGPGRYNEQFF. The CDR3 nucleotides read TGTGCCAGCAGTCCTATCGGACTAGCGGGAGGGCCTGGTCGCTACAATGAGCAGTTCTTC.

This clonotype was picked up a small number of times. The chain couples TRBV12-3 or TRBV12-4 to TRBJ2-5; a weak D match, TRBD2 (6 bases). CDR3 length: 16 residues. V lost 2 bases, J lost 1 base, and 14 bases lay in between. The CDR3 region has the DNA TGTGCCAGCAGTTTACGCGGGACCCTTGGCCAAGAGACCCAGTACTTC. Its protein is CASSLRGTLGQETQYF.

This clonotype appeared a few times. The chain is built from TRBV12-3 or TRBV12-4 and TRBJ2-5, with D perhaps matching TRBD2 (5 bases). The V gene lost 7 bases and the J gene lost 5 bases, with 14 bases spanning the gap. The CDR3 is 13 amino acids. CDR3 nucleotides: TGTGCCAGCACTTGGGCCCGCGGGGAGACCCAGTACTTC. It codes for CASTWARGETQYF.

This clonotype was picked up many times. The J gene is TRBJ2-5, the V gene TRBV28; D is undetermined. Deletions cut 6 bases from V and 2 bases from J, with 13 bases between. This CDR3 is built from 14 residues. CDR1 and CDR2 from the germline V gene are MDHEN and SYDVKM. CDR3 DNA sequence: TGTGCCAGCAGCTCAGGAGATACACAAGAGACCCAGTACTTC. Translation: CASSSGDTQETQYF.

The sample holds many counts of this clonotype. The V call is TRBV11-2, the J call TRBJ2-2; D is possibly TRBD2 (6 bases). CDR3 length equals 11 residues. Germline V lookup: CDR1 SGHAT, CDR2 FQNNGV. In DNA, the CDR3 is TGTGGAACAGGAGCGGGCGGGGAGCTGTTTTTT. Its protein is CGTGAGGELFF.

This clonotype was counted between two and nine times. The chain has TRBV5-6 and TRBJ2-3; D not resolved. The CDR3 extends over 15 amino acids. Trimming stripped 4 bases from V and 0 bases from J, with 12 bases between. In germline, CDR1 is SGHDT, CDR2 YYEEEE. This CDR3 reads CASSATYSSTDTQYF. CDR3 DNA: TGTGCCAGCAGCGCAACATACTCTAGCACAGATACGCAGTATTTT.

This clonotype showed up just once. The CDR3 region has the DNA TGTGCCAGCAAGGGGCAGCTCCAATCTGGGGCCAACGTCCTGACTTTC. This gives the protein CASKGQLQSGANVLTF. V gene TRBV19 combines with J gene TRBJ2-6; D is possibly TRBD1 (5 bases). This CDR3 spans 16 amino acids. V was pared by 9 bases and J by 1 base, with 16 bases between. Per germline, CDR1 LNHDA and CDR2 SQIVND (reference sequence).

The J gene is TRBJ1-2, the V gene TRBV29-1; D uncertain. Germline V gene data show CDR1 as SQVTM and CDR2 as ANQGSEA. The V end was cut by 6 bases, the J end by 6 bases, with 8 bases between. The CDR3 extends over 10 amino acids. CDR3 sequence: CSVWWNGYTF. The CDR3 coding sequence is TGCAGCGTGTGGTGGAATGGCTACACCTTC.

This clonotype showed up just once. The chain employs TRBV5-4 and TRBJ2-1; 8 nucleotides line up with TRBD2. J was trimmed by 7 bases and V by 0 bases; bases with no gene match: 15. The V gene's germline CDR1 is SGHNT and CDR2 YYREEE (reference sequence). The CDR3 spans 18 residues. CDR3 bases: TGTGCCAGCAGCTTGGATTGGGTAGCGGGGAGTAACGGGAATGAGCAGTTCTTC. Its protein is CASSLDWVAGSNGNEQFF.

V gene TRBV12-3 or TRBV12-4 combines with J gene TRBJ2-1; 9 nucleotides line up with TRBD2. The CDR3 is 14 amino acids. V shed 6 bases, J shed 8 bases, and the junction held 8 bases outside the gene matches. As DNA, the CDR3 is TGTGCCAGCAGGAGTATTAGCGGGAGTCATGAGCAGTTCTTC. Its protein product is CASRSISGSHEQFF.

Turning to this clonotype: A much larger clone differs by one base, so this may be a read error. No conserved phenylalanine or tryptophan ends this CDR3, so it is likely a read error. This chain uses TRBV7-3 with TRBJ2-5; no clear D gene. With 5 bases removed from V and 5 bases from J, the gap between germline ends came to 6 bases. Germline CDR1 reads SGHTA; CDR2 reads FQGTGA. The CDR3 consists of 11 residues. The chain's CDR3 is CASSQKETQYL. CDR3 DNA sequence: TGTGCCAGCAGCCAGAAGGAGACCCAGTACTTG.